The next 30 T cell receptor beta chains were all read from a single sample in a study of blood T cell repertoires in COVID-19. Profiling relied on immunoSEQ multiplex PCR, and the TCRdb table lists in-frame clones only, not all of them. The sample includes 50,000 to 80,000 clones, 78% of them seen just once. Sequencing was done on a sample of peripheral blood. The receptors were gathered from a man in his sixties with COVID-19, enrolled during active disease.

The chain recombines TRBV5-1 with TRBJ1-4, with D possibly matching TRBD1 (5 bases). The CDR3 covers 15 residues. The germline V and J ends were trimmed by 3 bases and 3 bases, with 12 bases remaining between them. Germline V gene data show CDR1 as SGHRS and CDR2 as YFSETQ. Here the CDR3 DNA reads TGCGCCAGCAGCTCGGACGGGGGGTCTAATGAAAAACTGTTTTTT. It translates to CASSSDGGSNEKLFF.

This chain connects TRBV28 to TRBJ2-7; D is unresolved. The CDR3 extends over 14 amino acids. V lost 4 bases and J lost 5, with 15 bases in between. Per germline, CDR1 MDHEN and CDR2 SYDVKM. The CDR3 reads CASSSVSRSHEQYF. The CDR3 bases are TGTGCCAGCAGTTCGGTGAGCAGGTCCCACGAGCAGTACTTC.

The gene calls are TRBV3-1 (or the pseudogene TRBV3-2) and TRBJ2-5, with D possibly TRBD2 on 5 matching bases. Germline loops: CDR1 LGHDT, CDR2 YNNKEL (reference sequence). The CDR3 contains 15 residues. V lost 5 bases to trimming and J lost 5 bases, with 18 bases between them. The CDR3 DNA reads as TGTGCCAGCAGCGGCGGTGGCGGGTGGTCGGAGACCCAGTACTTC. It codes for CASSGGGGWSETQYF.

This rearrangement joins TRBV6-6 to TRBJ1-2; weak D call: TRBD1 (5 bases). The CDR3 contains 13 residues. V lost 5 bases and J 2 bases, leaving 9 bases between the germline ends. Germline CDR1 MNHNY, CDR2 SVGAGI (reference sequence). As DNA, the CDR3 is TGTGCCAGCAGTAATCAGGGAAACTATGGCTACACCTTC. Translation: CASSNQGNYGYTF.

This chain uses TRBV27 with TRBJ1-1; D not resolved. The CDR3 length is 14 residues. CDR1 and CDR2 (germline): MNHEY, SMNVEV (reference sequence). The V end was cut by 7 bases, the J end by 1 base, with 13 bases between. In nucleotides, the CDR3 is TGTGCCAGCATTGAGTCGCGGTGGAACACTGAAGCTTTCTTT. Translating gives CASIESRWNTEAFF.

This clone has just a few counts. The gene calls are TRBV27 and TRBJ2-7, with 8 bases that match TRBD2. CDR3 size: 17 residues. Germline V gene sequence: CDR1 MNHEY, CDR2 SMNVEV (reference sequence). Trimming cost V 6 bases and J 2 bases; bases outside gene matches: 15. The CDR3: CASSPSSGGRSPYEQYF. DNA of the CDR3: TGTGCCAGCAGCCCCTCCTCCGGCGGGAGGTCCCCCTACGAGCAGTACTTC.

This clone was observed a few times. The chain carries TRBV28 and TRBJ2-7, with 7 bases that match TRBD2. The CDR3 loop spans 12 amino acids. Germline V gene lookup returns CDR1 MDHEN and CDR2 SYDVKM. The J segment lost 6 bases and the V segment lost 7 bases, leaving 6 bases of the junction unmatched. CDR3 in DNA: TGTGCCAGCACTGGCGGGAGTCCCGAGCAGTACTTC. Translating it yields CASTGGSPEQYF. Complete variable domain (other parts from reference TRBV28 and TRBJ2-7): DVKVTQSSRYLVKRTGEKVFLECVQDMDHENMFWYRQDPGLGLRLIYFSYDVKMKEKGDIPEGYSVSREKKERFSLILESASTNQTSMYLCASTGGSPEQYFGPGTRLTVT.

J is TRBJ2-5 and V is TRBV2; D might be TRBD1 (6 bases). The CDR3 is made up of 15 amino acids. V was pared by 5 bases and J by 1 base, with 14 bases between. Germline loops: CDR1 SNHLY, CDR2 FYNNEI. CDR3 sequence: CASSIFLGGQETQYF. CDR3 nucleotides: TGTGCCAGCAGTATTTTTTTAGGGGGCCAAGAGACCCAGTACTTC.

This clone was seen a single time. The J gene is TRBJ2-6, the V gene TRBV2; D not certain. V lost 4 bases to trimming and J lost 0 bases, with 7 bases between them. CDR3 size: 15 residues. The germline V gene has CDR1 SNHLY and CDR2 FYNNEI. In nucleotides, the CDR3 is TGTGCCAGCAGTGTGGGCCTCTCTGGGGCCAACGTCCTGACTTTC. Its protein is CASSVGLSGANVLTF. The full variable domain, rest sourced from reference TRBV2 and TRBJ2-6, is EPEVTQTPSHQVTQMGQEVILRCVPISNHLYFYWYRQILGQKVEFLVSFYNNEISEKSEIFDDQFSVERPDGSNFTLKIRSTKLEDSAMYFCASSVGLSGANVLTFGAGSRLTVL.

At least ten counts were recorded for this clone. This chain connects TRBV19 to TRBJ1-5; the D is unclear. The CDR3 totals 15 residues. V was trimmed by 5 bases and J by 5 bases, leaving 16 bases between them. From germline, CDR1 is LNHDA and CDR2 SQIVND (reference sequence). CDR3: CASSPGPGTYQPQHF. The CDR3 DNA sequence: TGTGCCAGTAGTCCCGGACCGGGAACTTATCAGCCCCAGCATTTT. Combining the CDR3 with reference TRBV19 and TRBJ1-5 gives the whole variable domain DGGITQSPKYLFRKEGQNVTLSCEQNLNHDAMYWYRQDPGQGLRLIYYSQIVNDFQKGDIAEGYSVSREKKESFPLTVTSAQKNPTAFYLCASSPGPGTYQPQHFGDGTRLSIL.

This clone showed up just once. The chain uses TRBV7-9 and TRBJ1-1; D is uncertain. CDR1 is SEHNR, CDR2 FQNEAQ, per germline (reference sequence). The V and J ends lost 3 bases and 7 bases respectively, with 12 bases between them. CDR3 length: 13 amino acids. The CDR3 protein is CASSFRTEGEAFF. The CDR3 DNA sequence: TGTGCCAGCAGCTTCAGGACGGAGGGTGAAGCTTTCTTT.

The rearrangement links TRBV25-1 to TRBJ2-7; D is unresolved. The CDR3 totals 11 residues. With 4 bases removed from V and 9 bases from J, the gap between germline ends came to 10 bases. From germline, CDR1 is MGHDK and CDR2 SYGVNS. As DNA, the CDR3 is TGTGCCAGCAGTGCAACATTTGGGCAGTACTTC. Translation: CASSATFGQYF.

The CDR3 nucleotides read TGTGCCTGGAGTGTACGACAGGGGAATAATCAGCCCCAGCATTTT. It encodes CAWSVRQGNNQPQHF. The V and J genes are TRBV30 and TRBJ1-5; 8 bases are shared with TRBD1. Germline V CDR1 and CDR2: GTSNPN, SVGIG (reference sequence). The CDR3 spans 15 residues. Germline trimming cut 0 bases from V and 4 bases from J; bases unmatched to any gene: 5.

This sequence joins TRBV24-1 and TRBJ1-2, with 9 bases lining up with TRBD1. This CDR3 contains 14 residues. V shed 3 bases and J 6 bases; nucleotides not matched to a gene: 4. CDR1 and CDR2 (germline): KGHDR, SFDVKD. The CDR3 DNA reads as TGTGCCACCAGTGATACCGGGACAGGGCATGGCTACACCTTC. This sequence encodes CATSDTGTGHGYTF.

The chain employs TRBV5-6 and TRBJ1-6; no reliable D call. This CDR3 region has 17 residues. Trimming took 2 bases from V and 5 from J, leaving 17 bases between them. From germline, CDR1 is SGHDT and CDR2 YYEEEE. In nucleotides, the CDR3 is TGTGCCAGCAGCTTAAATCTGGCGGCAGCCGATAATTCACCCCTCCACTTT. Amino acids: CASSLNLAAADNSPLHF.

This chain uses TRBV28 with TRBJ2-3; a possible D gene is TRBD1 (6 bases). CDR3 length: 14 residues. Germline V gives CDR1 MDHEN, CDR2 SYDVKM. V lost 8 bases and J lost 4, with 16 bases in between. The CDR3, as DNA: TGTGCCAGCCCCCCCAGGGGCAGTCCAGATACGCAGTATTTT. This gives the protein CASPPRGSPDTQYF.

CDR3 region: CASSYDRTRADTQYF. The DNA of the CDR3 is TGTGCCAGCAGTTACGATAGGACTAGGGCAGATACGCAGTATTTT. The chain employs TRBV6-5 and TRBJ2-3, with 7 nucleotides matching TRBD2. V dropped 2 bases and J dropped 4; count of bases not matched to a gene: 6. Germline V CDR1 and CDR2: MNHEY, SVGAGI. This CDR3 has 15 amino acids.

This clone was observed a few times. This chain's CDR3 is CASSRLTGGITDTQYF. The CDR3 DNA reads TGTGCCAGCAGCCGTCTTACAGGGGGAATCACAGATACGCAGTATTTT. The V call is TRBV5-6, the J call TRBJ2-3; 8 positions match TRBD1. The CDR3 is 16 residues long. Trimming removed 4 bases from V and 2 bases from J; junction bases left unmatched: 9. Germline V gene lookup returns CDR1 SGHDT and CDR2 YYEEEE.

The chain links TRBV2 to TRBJ2-7; D is undetermined. The V and J ends lost 0 bases and 0 bases respectively, with 9 bases between them. The CDR3 consists of 15 residues. CDR1 is SNHLY and CDR2 is FYNNEI in the germline V gene. DNA of the CDR3: TGTGCCAGCAGTGAAGCCAGGCAGATCTCCTACGAGCAGTACTTC. Translation: CASSEARQISYEQYF.

This chain links TRBV12-3 or TRBV12-4 with TRBJ1-6; D unclear. This CDR3 spans 13 amino acids. V lost 7 bases to trimming and J lost 7 bases, with 11 bases between them. The CDR3 sequence is CASKITVNSPLHF. DNA of the CDR3: TGTGCCAGCAAAATTACAGTAAATTCACCCCTCCACTTT.

This clone was seen a single time. The chain couples TRBV7-9 to TRBJ2-5; TRBD1 matches 7 bases. Germline assignment: CDR1 SEHNR and CDR2 FQNEAQ (reference sequence). The CDR3 runs 13 residues. The junction had 3 bases not matched to a gene; V was cut back by 6 bases and J by 2 bases. For the CDR3, the DNA is TGTGCCAGCAGGGGGACAGCGCAAGAGACCCAGTACTTC. Translation: CASRGTAQETQYF.

This chain links TRBV6-6 with TRBJ1-6; 8 nucleotides agree with TRBD1. The CDR3 consists of 15 residues. Germline trimming cut 10 bases from V and 7 bases from J; bases unmatched to any gene: 12. CDR1 and CDR2 from the germline V gene are MNHNY and SVGAGI (reference sequence). Here the CDR3 DNA reads TGTGCCACCTGGACAGGGACTTTTGGCAATTCACCCCTCCACTTT. Protein sequence: CATWTGTFGNSPLHF.

Of note for this clone: Other DNA sequences in the same sample also yield this CDR3. This rearrangement joins TRBV12-3 or TRBV12-4 to TRBJ2-5; D is uncertain. Trimming cost V 3 bases and J 5 bases, with 4 bases left between them. This CDR3 has 11 amino acids. CDR3 in DNA: TGTGCCAGCAGTTTTAGCGAGACCCAGTACTTC. This gives the protein CASSFSETQYF.

This sequence joins TRBV29-1 and TRBJ1-1; TRBD1 aligns across 8 bases. This CDR3 spans 13 amino acids. Germline V lookup: CDR1 SQVTM, CDR2 ANQGSEA. V dropped 7 bases and J dropped 0; count of bases not matched to a gene: 4. In DNA, the CDR3 is TGCAGCGCCGACAGGGGAATGAACACTGAAGCTTTCTTT. Translating it yields CSADRGMNTEAFF.

This clone was seen more than once but under ten times. The chain employs TRBV19 and TRBJ2-1; 9 positions agree with TRBD2. CDR3 length: 18 residues. Germline trimming cut 2 bases from V and 0 bases from J; bases unmatched to any gene: 8. CDR1 is LNHDA and CDR2 is SQIVND in the germline V gene (reference sequence). This chain's CDR3 is CASSIRLLAGSSYNEQFF. The CDR3 DNA reads as TGTGCCAGTAGTATACGCCTTCTAGCGGGAAGCTCCTACAATGAGCAGTTCTTC.

This rearrangement joins TRBV5-4 to TRBJ2-7, with TRBD1 identical over 7 bases. The length of the CDR3 is 16 residues. With V trimmed by 2 bases and J by 2 bases, 10 bases remained unmatched. Germline V gene lookup returns CDR1 SGHNT and CDR2 YYREEE (reference sequence). This CDR3 is CASSFGSGTAPYEQYF. DNA of the CDR3: TGTGCCAGCAGCTTTGGTTCGGGGACAGCCCCCTACGAGCAGTACTTC.

The rearrangement links TRBV6-2 or TRBV6-3 to TRBJ2-7; no clear D gene. Germline V gives CDR1 MNHEY, CDR2 SVGEGT. This CDR3 comprises 14 residues. Trimming left V 2 bases short and J 1 base short, with 9 bases between. CDR3 in DNA: TGTGCCAGCAGTTACCCAGGAAGGTCCTACGAGCAGTACTTC. It translates to CASSYPGRSYEQYF.

The chain has TRBV3-1 (or the pseudogene TRBV3-2) and TRBJ2-5; 7 bases line up with TRBD1. This CDR3 is 14 amino acids long. Germline lookup yields CDR1 LGHDT and CDR2 YNNKEL (reference sequence). V lost 3 bases and J lost 1; bases outside the gene matches: 2. In nucleotides, the CDR3 is TGTGCCAGCAGCCAGGGACAGATCCAAGAGACCCAGTACTTC. Amino acids: CASSQGQIQETQYF.

This chain joins TRBV4-1 and TRBJ2-3; D is unresolved. The CDR3 is 15 amino acids. V was clipped by 1 base and J by 6 bases, with 14 bases between them. From germline, CDR1 is MGHRA and CDR2 YSYEKL. This chain's CDR3 is CASSQGPNWADTQYF. CDR3 nucleotides: TGCGCCAGCAGCCAAGGTCCGAATTGGGCGGATACGCAGTATTTT.

The rearrangement links TRBV15 to TRBJ2-3, with D possibly matching TRBD2 (6 bases). This CDR3 comprises 12 residues. From germline, CDR1 is LNHNV and CDR2 YYDKDF (reference sequence). The V end lost 7 bases, the J end lost 5 bases, and 10 bases lay between the germline ends. CDR3 bases: TGTGCCACCACGGGAGCAGGAGATACGCAGTATTTT. Protein product: CATTGAGDTQYF.